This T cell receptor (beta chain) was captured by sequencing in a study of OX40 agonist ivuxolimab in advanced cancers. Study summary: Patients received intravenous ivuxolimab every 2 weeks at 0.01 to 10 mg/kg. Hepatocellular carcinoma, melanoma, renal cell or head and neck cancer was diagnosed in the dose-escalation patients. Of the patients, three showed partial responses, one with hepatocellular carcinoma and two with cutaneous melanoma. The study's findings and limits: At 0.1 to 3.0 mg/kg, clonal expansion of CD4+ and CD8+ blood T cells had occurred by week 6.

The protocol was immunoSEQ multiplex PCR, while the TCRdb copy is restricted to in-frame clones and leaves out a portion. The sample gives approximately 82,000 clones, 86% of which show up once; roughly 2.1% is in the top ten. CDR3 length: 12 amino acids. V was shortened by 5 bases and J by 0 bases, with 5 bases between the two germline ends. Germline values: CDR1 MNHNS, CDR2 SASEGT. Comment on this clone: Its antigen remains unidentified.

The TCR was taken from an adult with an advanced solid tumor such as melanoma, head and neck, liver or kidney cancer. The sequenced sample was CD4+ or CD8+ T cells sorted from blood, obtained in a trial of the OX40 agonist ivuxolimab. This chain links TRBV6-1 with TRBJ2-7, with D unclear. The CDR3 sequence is CASSSSSYEQYF. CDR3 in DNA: TGTGCCAGCAGTTCGTCCTCCTACGAGCAGTACTTC.